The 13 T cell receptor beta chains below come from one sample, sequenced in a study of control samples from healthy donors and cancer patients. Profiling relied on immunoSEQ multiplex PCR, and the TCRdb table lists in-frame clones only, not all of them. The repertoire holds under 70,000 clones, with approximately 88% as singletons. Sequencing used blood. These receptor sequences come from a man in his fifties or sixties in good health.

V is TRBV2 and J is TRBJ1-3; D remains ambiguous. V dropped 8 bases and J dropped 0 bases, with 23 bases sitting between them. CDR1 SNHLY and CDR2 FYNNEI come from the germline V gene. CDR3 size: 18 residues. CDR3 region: CASDKTLMPGFSGNTIYF. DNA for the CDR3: TGTGCCAGCGATAAAACTCTTATGCCGGGCTTCTCTGGAAACACCATATATTTT.

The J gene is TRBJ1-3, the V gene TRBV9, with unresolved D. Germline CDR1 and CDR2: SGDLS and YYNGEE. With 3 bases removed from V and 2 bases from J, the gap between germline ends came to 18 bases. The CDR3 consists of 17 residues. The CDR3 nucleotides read TGTGCCAGCAGCGCGACGGGCCTTATCGGGCCTGGAAACACCATATATTTT. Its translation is CASSATGLIGPGNTIYF.

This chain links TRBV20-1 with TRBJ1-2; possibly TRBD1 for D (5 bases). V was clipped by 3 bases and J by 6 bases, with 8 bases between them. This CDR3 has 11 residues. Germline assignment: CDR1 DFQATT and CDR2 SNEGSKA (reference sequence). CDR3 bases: TGCAGTGCTAGGGGACTCGATGGCTACACCTTC. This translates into CSARGLDGYTF.

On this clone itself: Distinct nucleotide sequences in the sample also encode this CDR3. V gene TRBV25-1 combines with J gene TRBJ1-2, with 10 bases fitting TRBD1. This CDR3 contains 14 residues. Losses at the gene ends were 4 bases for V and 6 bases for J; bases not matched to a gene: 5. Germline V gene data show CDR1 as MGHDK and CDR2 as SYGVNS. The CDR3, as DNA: TGTGCCAGCAGTGGAGGGGGACAGGGGAATGGCTACACCTTC. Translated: CASSGGGQGNGYTF.

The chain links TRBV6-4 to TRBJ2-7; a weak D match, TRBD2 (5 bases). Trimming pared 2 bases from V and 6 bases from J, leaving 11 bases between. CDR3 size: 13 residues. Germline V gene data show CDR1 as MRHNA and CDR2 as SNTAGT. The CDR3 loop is CASSDGHGGEQYF. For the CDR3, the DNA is TGTGCCAGCAGTGACGGTCACGGAGGCGAGCAGTACTTC.

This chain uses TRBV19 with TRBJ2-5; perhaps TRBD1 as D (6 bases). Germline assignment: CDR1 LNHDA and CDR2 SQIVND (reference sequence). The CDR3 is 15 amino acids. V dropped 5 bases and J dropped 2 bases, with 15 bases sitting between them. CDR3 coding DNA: TGTGCCAGTAGTGCATACAGGGATCCTCAAGAGACCCAGTACTTC. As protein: CASSAYRDPQETQYF.

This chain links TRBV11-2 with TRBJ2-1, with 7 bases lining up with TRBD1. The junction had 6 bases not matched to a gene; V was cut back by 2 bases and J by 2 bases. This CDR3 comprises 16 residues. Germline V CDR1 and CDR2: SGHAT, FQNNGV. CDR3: CASSLQGQAAYNEQFF. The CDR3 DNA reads TGTGCCAGCAGCTTACAAGGACAGGCGGCCTACAATGAGCAGTTCTTC. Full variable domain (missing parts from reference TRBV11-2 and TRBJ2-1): EAGVAQSPRYKIIEKRQSVAFWCNPISGHATLYWYQQILGQGPKLLIQFQNNGVVDDSQLPKDRFSAERLKGVDSTLKIQPAKLEDSAVYLCASSLQGQAAYNEQFFGPGTRLTVL.

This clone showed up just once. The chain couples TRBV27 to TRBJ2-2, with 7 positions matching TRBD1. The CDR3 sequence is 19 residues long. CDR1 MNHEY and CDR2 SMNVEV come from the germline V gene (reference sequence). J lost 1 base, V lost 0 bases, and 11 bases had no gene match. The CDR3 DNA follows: TGTGCCAGCAGTTTATCTCCCCTAAACAGGGGTAGGAACACCGGGGAGCTGTTTTTT. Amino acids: CASSLSPLNRGRNTGELFF.

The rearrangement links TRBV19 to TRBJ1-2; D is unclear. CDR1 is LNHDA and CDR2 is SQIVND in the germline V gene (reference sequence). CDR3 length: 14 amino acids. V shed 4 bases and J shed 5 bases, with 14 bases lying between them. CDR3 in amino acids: CASSTLTDLYGYTF. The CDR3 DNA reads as TGTGCCAGTAGTACCTTGACTGATTTATATGGCTACACCTTC.

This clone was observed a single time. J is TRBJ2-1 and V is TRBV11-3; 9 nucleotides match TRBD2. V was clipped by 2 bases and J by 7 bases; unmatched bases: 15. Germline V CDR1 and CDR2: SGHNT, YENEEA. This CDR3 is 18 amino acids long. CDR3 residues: CASSLIQMGLAIFNEQFF. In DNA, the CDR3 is TGTGCCAGCAGCTTAATACAGATGGGACTAGCTATTTTTAATGAGCAGTTCTTC.

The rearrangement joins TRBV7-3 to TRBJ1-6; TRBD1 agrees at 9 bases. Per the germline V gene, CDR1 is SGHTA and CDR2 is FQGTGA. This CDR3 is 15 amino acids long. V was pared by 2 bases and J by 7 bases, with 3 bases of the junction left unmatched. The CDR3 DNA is TGTGCCAGCAGCTTACTCGGACAGGGGAATTCACCCCTCCACTTT. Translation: CASSLLGQGNSPLHF.

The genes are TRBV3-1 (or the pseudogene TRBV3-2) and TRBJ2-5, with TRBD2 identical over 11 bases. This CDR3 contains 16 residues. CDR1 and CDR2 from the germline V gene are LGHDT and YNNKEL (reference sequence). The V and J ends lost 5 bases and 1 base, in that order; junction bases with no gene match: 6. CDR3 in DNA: TGTGCCAGCAGCTCCTCCGGGACTAGCGGCCAAGAGACCCAGTACTTC. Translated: CASSSSGTSGQETQYF.

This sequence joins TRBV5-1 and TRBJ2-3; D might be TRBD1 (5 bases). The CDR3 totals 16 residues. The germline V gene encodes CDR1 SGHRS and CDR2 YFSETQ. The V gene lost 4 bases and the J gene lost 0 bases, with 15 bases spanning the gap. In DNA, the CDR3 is TGCGCCAGCAGCAGATCTCGACAGTCTAGCACAGATACGCAGTATTTT. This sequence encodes CASSRSRQSSTDTQYF.